These 26 T cell receptor beta chains originate from one sample sequenced in a study of blood T cells in healthy people across ages. Using a J-beta primer mix together with a sample-barcoded 5' primer, a second PCR was run for about 7 to 12 cycles. A single record per CDR3 protein comes from TCRdb applying MiXCR to the 5' RACE reads. The sample records about 650,000 distinct CDR3 sequences, around 32% being singletons. The sample consisted of blood. These receptors came from an elderly woman in good health.

This clonotype has at least ten counts. The V gene is TRBV7-8, the J gene TRBJ2-1; tentative D call: TRBD1 (6 bases). CDR3 length: 14 amino acids. From germline, CDR1 is SGHVS and CDR2 FQNEAQ. The V end lost 0 bases, the J end lost 12 bases, and 15 bases lay between the germline ends. CDR3 loop: CASSLAQGSPRQFF. The CDR3 DNA sequence: TGTGCCAGCAGCTTAGCGCAGGGGAGCCCAAGGCAGTTCTTC.

The rearrangement uses TRBV9 and TRBJ2-7; D is ambiguous. From germline, CDR1 is SGDLS and CDR2 YYNGEE. V shed 0 bases and J shed 2 bases, with 9 bases lying between them. This CDR3 is 14 amino acids long. The CDR3 loop reads CASSVEGRPYEQYF. CDR3 DNA: TGTGCCAGCAGCGTAGAAGGGCGGCCCTACGAGCAGTACTTC.

This clonotype has ten or more counts. The rearrangement joins TRBV5-1 to TRBJ2-1; 9 bases map to TRBD1. Germline V gene sequence: CDR1 SGHRS, CDR2 YFSETQ. CDR3 size: 15 residues. Trimming took 4 bases from V and 1 from J; bases not matched to a gene: 3. The chain's CDR3 is CASSHGTGSYNEQFF. The CDR3 DNA is TGCGCCAGCAGCCACGGGACAGGGTCCTACAATGAGCAGTTCTTC.

This clonotype was counted many times. CDR3 residues: CASSLRDRVDNEQFF. In nucleotides, the CDR3 is TGTGCCAGCTCACTCCGGGACAGGGTAGACAATGAGCAGTTCTTC. The chain joins TRBV18 to TRBJ2-1; 9 bases are a match to TRBD1. Trimming removed 4 bases from V and 5 bases from J; junction bases left unmatched: 6. In germline, CDR1 is KGHSH, CDR2 LQKENI. The CDR3 length is 15 residues.

Concerning this clonotype itself: A single base separates this from a much larger clone, so it may be a read error. The chain joins TRBV5-1 to TRBJ2-2; TRBD1 aligns across 7 bases. CDR1 and CDR2 from the germline V gene are SGHRS and YFSETQ. The CDR3 loop spans 15 amino acids. CDR3 sequence reads: CAGSLELTGTGELFF. CDR3 sequence (DNA): TGCGCCGGCAGCTTGGAGCTGACAGGGACCGGGGAGCTGTTTTTT.

The rearrangement uses TRBV7-9 and TRBJ2-1; D uncertain. This CDR3 is built from 12 residues. Germline values: CDR1 SEHNR, CDR2 FQNEAQ (reference sequence). The V end was cut by 4 bases, the J end by 7 bases, with 8 bases between. CDR3 in amino acids: CASSYPGNEQFF. DNA of the CDR3: TGTGCCAGCAGCTACCCTGGGAATGAGCAGTTCTTC. The entire variable domain, with the rest obtained from reference TRBV7-9 and TRBJ2-1, is as follows: DTGVSQNPRHKITKRGQNVTFRCDPISEHNRLYWYRQTLGQGPEFLTYFQNEAQLEKSRLLSDRFSAERPKGSFSTLEIQRTEQGDSAMYLCASSYPGNEQFFGPGTRLTVL.

The rearrangement uses TRBV3-1 and TRBJ2-7; tentatively, D is TRBD1 (6 bases). The V end lost 4 bases, the J end lost 2 bases, and 12 bases lay between the germline ends. CDR3 length equals 14 residues. CDR1 is LGHDT, CDR2 YNNKEL, per germline (reference sequence). CDR3 sequence (DNA): TGTGCCAGCAGCCTCTGGACAGACGCCTACGAGCAGTACTTC. Its translation: CASSLWTDAYEQYF.

The CDR3 nucleotides read TGCGCCAGCAGCGTCCAGGGACAGGGTCAGCCCCAGCATTTT. It translates to CASSVQGQGQPQHF. The chain carries TRBV5-1 and TRBJ1-5; 9 positions match TRBD1. CDR3 length: 14 amino acids. Germline V gives CDR1 SGHRS, CDR2 YFSETQ. The V and J ends lost 4 bases and 6 bases, in that order; junction bases with no gene match: 5.

Comments on this clonotype: Possible read error: a much larger clone is one base away. V and J are TRBV6-5 and TRBJ2-1, with 8 bases aligning to TRBD1. Germline values: CDR1 MNHEY, CDR2 SVGAGI. CDR3 length equals 16 residues. The CDR3 DNA reads as TGTGCCAGCAGCGACCCCAGGGGGCCCTCCTACATTGAGCAGTTCTTC. Protein sequence: CASSDPRGPSYIEQFF.

Note on this clonotype: With a much larger clone just one base away, this may be a read error. V gene TRBV20-1 combines with J gene TRBJ2-1; D gene ambiguous. The end of the DNA aligns better with TRBJ2-7, so the J call may be wrong. CDR1 and CDR2 (germline): DFQATT, SNEGSKA (reference sequence). The CDR3 contains 16 residues. The CDR3 region has the DNA TGCAGTGCTAGAGATTTGACAACGACATCCTACAATGAGCAGTACTTC. This sequence encodes CSARDLTTTSYNEQYF.

This clonotype is deemed large (0.1 to 1%). The rearrangement links TRBV5-1 to TRBJ2-7, with 7 bases identical to TRBD1. The germline CDR1 and CDR2 sequences are SGHRS and YFSETQ. With 4 bases clipped from V and 3 bases from J, the junction kept 7 bases outside the gene matches. The CDR3 spans 14 residues. CDR3 sequence reads: CASSRDREFYEQYF. The CDR3 nucleotides read TGCGCCAGCAGCCGAGACAGGGAATTCTACGAGCAGTACTTC. Full variable domain (rest looked up from reference TRBV5-1 and TRBJ2-7): KAGVTQTPRYLIKTRGQQVTLSCSPISGHRSVSWYQQTPGQGLQFLFEYFSETQRNKGNFPGRFSGRQFSNSRSEMNVSTLELGDSALYLCASSRDREFYEQYFGPGTRLTVT.

The chain has TRBV7-9 and TRBJ2-2; 11 bases line up with TRBD1. The germline V gene has CDR1 SEHNR and CDR2 FQNEAQ (reference sequence). The J segment lost 7 bases and the V segment lost 5 bases, leaving 6 bases of the junction unmatched. This CDR3 has 15 amino acids. The CDR3 coding sequence is TGTGCCAGCAGCGTTGGACAGGGGGCCGGCGGGGAGCTGTTTTTT. Translating it yields CASSVGQGAGGELFF.

V is TRBV30 and J is TRBJ2-1; TRBD2 aligns across 12 bases. The V gene's germline CDR1 is GTSNPN and CDR2 SVGIG (reference sequence). This CDR3 has 14 amino acids. After removal of 2 bases from V and 15 bases from J, the junction contained 11 bases not matched to a gene. The CDR3 DNA is TGTGCCTGGAGTACTCGACTAGCGGGGGCCGGACTGTTCTTC. It translates to CAWSTRLAGAGLFF.

The V call is TRBV6-2 or TRBV6-3, the J call TRBJ2-3; tentatively, D is TRBD2 (6 bases). Germline V gene data show CDR1 as MNHEY and CDR2 as SVGEGT. The CDR3 consists of 17 residues. V lost 3 bases, J lost 3 bases, and 19 bases lay in between. The CDR3 sequence is CASSYEPGGVVTDTQYF. CDR3 sequence (DNA): TGTGCCAGCAGTTATGAGCCCGGCGGGGTGGTGACAGATACGCAGTATTTT.

The sample holds many counts of this clonotype. This chain links TRBV7-2 with TRBJ1-2, with D tentatively TRBD1 (6 bases). V was cut by 1 base and J by 7 bases, with 19 bases left in between. This CDR3 has 16 residues. The V gene's germline CDR1 is SGHTA and CDR2 FQGNSA. This CDR3 reads CASSLVTEGGKRGYTF. The DNA of the CDR3 is TGTGCCAGCAGCTTAGTAACGGAGGGGGGGAAGCGTGGCTACACCTTC.

In its sample, this clonotype was seen a few times. Relative to the germline gene, one junction end is altered; a read error may explain this. The CDR3 nucleotides are TGCAGCGTGGCCCCCTCTGGGGCCAACTTCCTGACTTTC. This gives the protein CSVAPSGANFLTF. The chain recombines TRBV29-1 with TRBJ2-6; D is possibly TRBD1 (5 bases). Germline CDR1 reads SQVTM; CDR2 reads ANQGSEA. This CDR3 spans 13 amino acids.

This clonotype was seen only once. The gene calls are TRBV6-1 and TRBJ1-1; tentative D call: TRBD1 (5 bases). Germline V gives CDR1 MNHNS, CDR2 SASEGT. This CDR3 spans 12 amino acids. The V and J ends lost 6 bases and 7 bases respectively, with 12 bases between them. The CDR3 protein is CASRTGQGEAFF. The CDR3 DNA is TGTGCCAGCAGGACCGGGCAGGGTGAAGCTTTCTTT.

As regards this clonotype: A much larger clone is a single base away; this may be a read error. The chain carries TRBV9 and TRBJ1-1; no clear D gene. The germline V and J ends were trimmed by 2 bases and 2 bases, with 10 bases remaining between them. Germline CDR1 and CDR2: SGDLS and YYNGEE. The CDR3 sequence is 14 residues long. CDR3 residues: CASSVCADNTEAFF. The CDR3 nucleotides are TGTGCCAGCAGCGTCTGTGCGGATAACACTGAAGCTTTCTTT.

This clonotype was picked up many times. This chain joins TRBV5-1 and TRBJ2-7, with 10 bases that match TRBD1. This CDR3 has 15 amino acids. The V gene end was trimmed by 6 bases and the J gene end by 1 base; junction bases not matched to a gene: 7. The germline V gene has CDR1 SGHRS and CDR2 YFSETQ. The CDR3 sequence is CASTPGDRGSYEQYF. The CDR3 DNA reads TGCGCCAGCACTCCAGGGGACAGGGGTTCCTACGAGCAGTACTTC.

The table lists this clonotype with many counts. The chain has TRBV7-2 and TRBJ2-3, with 14 bases matching TRBD2. The CDR3 loop spans 18 amino acids. Germline V gene data show CDR1 as SGHTA and CDR2 as FQGNSA. The junction had 8 bases not matched to a gene; V was cut back by 1 base and J by 5 bases. The CDR3 coding sequence is TGTGCCAGCAGCTTAGGGGGGAGACTAGCGGGGGGGGGAGATACGCAGTATTTT. It translates to CASSLGGRLAGGGDTQYF.

This chain uses TRBV10-3 with TRBJ1-4; D not resolved. The CDR3 covers 15 residues. V lost 3 bases, J lost 0 bases, and 8 bases lay in between. The germline gives CDR1 ENHRY, CDR2 SYGVKD. The CDR3 spells CAISDLKSTNEKLFF. The CDR3, as DNA: TGTGCCATCAGTGACTTAAAATCAACTAATGAAAAACTGTTTTTT.

This clonotype was counted at least ten times. This rearrangement joins TRBV20-1 to TRBJ2-3; the D gene is possibly TRBD2 (6 bases). V was pared by 5 bases and J by 1 base, with 10 bases between. CDR1 is DFQATT, CDR2 SNEGSKA, per germline (reference sequence). This CDR3 region has 13 residues. The CDR3 sequence: CSARDFRTDTQYF. The CDR3 DNA follows: TGCAGTGCTCGGGACTTCCGCACAGATACGCAGTATTTT.

This clonotype was recorded a few times. At one end the junction does not follow the germline gene, possibly because of a read error. The chain employs TRBV6-1 and TRBJ2-7; D is undetermined. The germline CDR1 and CDR2 sequences are MNHNS and SASEGT. The CDR3 has 13 residues. CDR3 coding DNA: TGTACCAGCAGTGAGTTTCCGGCCTACGAGCAGTACTTC. Translated: CTSSEFPAYEQYF.

This clonotype was seen a few times. This may arise from a read error, as a much more abundant clone is one base away. The chain links TRBV7-2 to TRBJ2-5; 15 bases map to TRBD2. The germline CDR1 and CDR2 sequences are SGHTA and FQGNSA. After removal of 4 bases from V and 11 bases from J, the junction contained 8 bases not matched to a gene. CDR3 size: 15 residues. The CDR3 region has the DNA TGTGCCAGCAGCTGGACTAGCGGGGGGGCCGGTGAGCAGTACTTC. As protein: CASSWTSGGAGEQYF.

This clonotype was seen a few times. The rearrangement joins TRBV7-3 to TRBJ2-1; no clear D. The CDR3 loop spans 15 amino acids. CDR1 and CDR2 (germline): SGHTA, FQGTGA. Trimming stripped 4 bases from V and 7 bases from J, with 17 bases between. The CDR3: CASSSSTTFINEQFF. CDR3 in DNA: TGTGCCAGCAGCTCATCGACGACTTTCATAAATGAGCAGTTCTTC.

The chain links TRBV28 to TRBJ2-7; TRBD1 matches 9 bases. The CDR3 is made up of 15 amino acids. The junction had 15 bases not matched to a gene; V was cut back by 8 bases and J by 7 bases. Germline V gene lookup returns CDR1 MDHEN and CDR2 SYDVKM. Here the CDR3 DNA reads TGTGCCAGCCAACCCGACCGGGACAGGGTGCGGGAGCAGTACTTC. Amino acids: CASQPDRDRVREQYF.